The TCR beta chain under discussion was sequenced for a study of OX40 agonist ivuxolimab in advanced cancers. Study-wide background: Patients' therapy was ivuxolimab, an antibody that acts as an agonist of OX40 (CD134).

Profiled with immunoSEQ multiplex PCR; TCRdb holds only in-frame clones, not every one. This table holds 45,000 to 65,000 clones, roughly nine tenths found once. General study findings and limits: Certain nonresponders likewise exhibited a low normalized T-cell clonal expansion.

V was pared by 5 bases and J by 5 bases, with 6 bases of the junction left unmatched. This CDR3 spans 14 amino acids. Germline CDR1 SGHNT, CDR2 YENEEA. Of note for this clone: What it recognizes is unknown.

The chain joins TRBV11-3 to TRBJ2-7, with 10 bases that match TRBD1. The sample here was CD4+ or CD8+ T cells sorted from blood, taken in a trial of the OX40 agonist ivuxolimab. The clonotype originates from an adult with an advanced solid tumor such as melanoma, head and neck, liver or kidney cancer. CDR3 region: CASSERDRGDEQYF. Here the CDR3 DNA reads TGTGCCAGCAGCGAACGGGACAGGGGCGACGAGCAGTACTTC.